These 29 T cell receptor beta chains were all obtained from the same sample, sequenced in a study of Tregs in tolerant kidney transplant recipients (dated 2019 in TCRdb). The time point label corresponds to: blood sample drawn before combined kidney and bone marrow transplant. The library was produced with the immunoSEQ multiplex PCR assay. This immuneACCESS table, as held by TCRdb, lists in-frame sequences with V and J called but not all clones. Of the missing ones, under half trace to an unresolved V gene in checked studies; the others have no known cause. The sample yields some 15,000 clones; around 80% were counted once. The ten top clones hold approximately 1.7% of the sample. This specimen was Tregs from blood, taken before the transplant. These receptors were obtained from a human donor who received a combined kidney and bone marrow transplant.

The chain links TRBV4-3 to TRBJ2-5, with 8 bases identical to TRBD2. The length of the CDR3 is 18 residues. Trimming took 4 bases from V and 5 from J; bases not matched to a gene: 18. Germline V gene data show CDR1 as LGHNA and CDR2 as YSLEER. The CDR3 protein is CASSRELVPGLGRETQYF. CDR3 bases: TGCGCCAGCAGCCGCGAACTCGTCCCGGGACTAGGGCGGGAGACCCAGTACTTC.

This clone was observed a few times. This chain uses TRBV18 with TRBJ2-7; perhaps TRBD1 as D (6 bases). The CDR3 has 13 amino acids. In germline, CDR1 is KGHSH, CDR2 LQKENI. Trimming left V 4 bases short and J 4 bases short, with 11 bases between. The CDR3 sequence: CASSLQGKYEQYF. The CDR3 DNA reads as TGTGCCAGCTCACTCCAGGGGAAGTACGAGCAGTACTTC.

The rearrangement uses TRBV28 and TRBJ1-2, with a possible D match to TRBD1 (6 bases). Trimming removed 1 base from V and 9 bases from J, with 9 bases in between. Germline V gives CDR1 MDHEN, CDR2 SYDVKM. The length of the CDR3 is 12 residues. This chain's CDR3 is CASSLSTGSYTF. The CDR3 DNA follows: TGTGCCAGCAGTTTATCAACAGGGAGCTACACCTTC.

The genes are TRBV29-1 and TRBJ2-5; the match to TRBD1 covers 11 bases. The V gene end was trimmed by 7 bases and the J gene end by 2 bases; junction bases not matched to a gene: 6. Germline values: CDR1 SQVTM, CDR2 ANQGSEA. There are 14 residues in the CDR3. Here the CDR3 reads CSGLGTGGQETQYF. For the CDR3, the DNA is TGCAGCGGATTAGGGACAGGGGGTCAAGAGACCCAGTACTTC.

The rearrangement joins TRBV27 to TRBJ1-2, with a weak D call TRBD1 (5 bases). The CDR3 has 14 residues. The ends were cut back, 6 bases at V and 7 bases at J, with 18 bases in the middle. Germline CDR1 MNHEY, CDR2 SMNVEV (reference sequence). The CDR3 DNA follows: TGTGCCAGCAGCAGTGGGGCGGGGTTCAGTGGCTACACCTTC. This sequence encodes CASSSGAGFSGYTF.

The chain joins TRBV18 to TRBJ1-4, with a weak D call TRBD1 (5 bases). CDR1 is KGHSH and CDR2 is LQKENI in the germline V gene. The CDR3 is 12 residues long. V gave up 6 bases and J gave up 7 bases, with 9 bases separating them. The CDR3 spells CASSAGSEKLFF. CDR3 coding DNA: TGTGCCAGCTCTGCAGGGTCTGAAAAACTGTTTTTT.

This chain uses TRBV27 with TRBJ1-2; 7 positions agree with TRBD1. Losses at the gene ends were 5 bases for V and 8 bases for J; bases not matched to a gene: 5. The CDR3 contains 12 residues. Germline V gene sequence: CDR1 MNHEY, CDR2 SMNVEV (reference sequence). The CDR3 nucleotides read TGTGCCAGCAGTCGAACAGGGGTCGGCTACACCTTC. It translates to CASSRTGVGYTF.

The CDR3 sequence is CASSRLAGVYNEQFF. The CDR3 DNA reads as TGTGCCAGTAGTAGGCTAGCGGGGGTCTACAATGAGCAGTTCTTC. This rearrangement joins TRBV19 to TRBJ2-1; 10 bases map to TRBD2. Losses at the gene ends were 4 bases for V and 3 bases for J; bases not matched to a gene: 3. Germline CDR1 reads LNHDA; CDR2 reads SQIVND (reference sequence). The CDR3 sequence is 15 residues long.

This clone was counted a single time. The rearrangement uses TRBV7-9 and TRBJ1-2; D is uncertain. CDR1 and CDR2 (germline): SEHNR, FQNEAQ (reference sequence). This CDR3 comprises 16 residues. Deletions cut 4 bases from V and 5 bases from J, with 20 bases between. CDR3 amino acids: CASSSYDLTSLYGYTF. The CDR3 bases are TGTGCCAGCAGCTCATACGATTTGACATCTCTATATGGCTACACCTTC.

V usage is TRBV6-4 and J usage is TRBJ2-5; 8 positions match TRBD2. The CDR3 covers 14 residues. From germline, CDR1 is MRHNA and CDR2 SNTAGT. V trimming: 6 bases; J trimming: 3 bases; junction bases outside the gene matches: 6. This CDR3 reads CASRVIAGKETQYF. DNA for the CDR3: TGTGCCAGCAGAGTGATAGCGGGGAAAGAGACCCAGTACTTC.

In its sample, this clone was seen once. The CDR3 loop reads CASSSLAGEIAYNEQFF. The DNA of the CDR3 is TGTGCCAGCAGTAGTCTAGCGGGAGAAATCGCCTACAATGAGCAGTTCTTC. V usage is TRBV28 and J usage is TRBJ2-1, with TRBD2 matching over 10 bases. Germline V gives CDR1 MDHEN, CDR2 SYDVKM. The CDR3 covers 17 residues. V gave up 5 bases and J gave up 2 bases; unmatched junction bases: 9.

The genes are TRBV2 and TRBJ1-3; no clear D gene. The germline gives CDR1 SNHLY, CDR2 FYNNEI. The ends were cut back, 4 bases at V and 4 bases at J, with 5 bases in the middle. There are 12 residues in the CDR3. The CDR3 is CASSVGGNTIYF. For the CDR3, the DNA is TGTGCCAGCAGTGTCGGGGGAAACACCATATATTTT.

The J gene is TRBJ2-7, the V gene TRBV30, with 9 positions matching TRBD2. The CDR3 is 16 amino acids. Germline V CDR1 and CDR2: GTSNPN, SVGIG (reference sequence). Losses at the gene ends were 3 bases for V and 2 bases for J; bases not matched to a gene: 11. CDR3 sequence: CAWRVEVAGEPYEQYF. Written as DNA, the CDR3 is TGTGCCTGGAGAGTAGAGGTAGCGGGAGAACCCTACGAGCAGTACTTC.

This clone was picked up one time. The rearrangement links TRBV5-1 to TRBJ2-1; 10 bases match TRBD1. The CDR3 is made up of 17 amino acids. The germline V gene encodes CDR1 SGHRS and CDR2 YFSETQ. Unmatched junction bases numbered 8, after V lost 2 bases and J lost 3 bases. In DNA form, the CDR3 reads TGCGCCAGCAGCTTCAGGCCGGGACAGGGGAACTACAATGAGCAGTTCTTC. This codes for CASSFRPGQGNYNEQFF.

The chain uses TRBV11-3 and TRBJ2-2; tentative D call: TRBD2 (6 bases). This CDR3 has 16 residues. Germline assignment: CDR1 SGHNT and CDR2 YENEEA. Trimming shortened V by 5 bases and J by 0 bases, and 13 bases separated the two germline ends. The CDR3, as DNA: TGTGCCAGCAGCCCCCGGGACTGGGCGAACACCGGGGAGCTGTTTTTT. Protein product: CASSPRDWANTGELFF.

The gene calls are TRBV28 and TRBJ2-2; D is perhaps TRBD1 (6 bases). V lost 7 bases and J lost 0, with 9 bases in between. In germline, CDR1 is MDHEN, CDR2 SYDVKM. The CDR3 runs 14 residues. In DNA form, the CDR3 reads TGTGCCAGCATGGGGACAACGAACACCGGGGAGCTGTTTTTT. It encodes CASMGTTNTGELFF.

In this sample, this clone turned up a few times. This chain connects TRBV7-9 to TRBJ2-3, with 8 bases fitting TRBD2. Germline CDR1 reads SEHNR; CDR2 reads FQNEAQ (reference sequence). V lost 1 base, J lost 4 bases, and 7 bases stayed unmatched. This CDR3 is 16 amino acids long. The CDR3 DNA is TGTGCCAGCAGCTTAGTCACCGGGGGGGCGCCAGATACGCAGTATTTT. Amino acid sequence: CASSLVTGGAPDTQYF.

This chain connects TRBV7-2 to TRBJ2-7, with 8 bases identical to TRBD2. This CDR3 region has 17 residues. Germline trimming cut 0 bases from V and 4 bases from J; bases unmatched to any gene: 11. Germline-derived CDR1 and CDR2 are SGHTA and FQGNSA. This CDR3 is CASSLARTSGRRYEQYF. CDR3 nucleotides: TGTGCCAGCAGCTTAGCGCGGACAAGCGGGAGACGTTACGAGCAGTACTTC.

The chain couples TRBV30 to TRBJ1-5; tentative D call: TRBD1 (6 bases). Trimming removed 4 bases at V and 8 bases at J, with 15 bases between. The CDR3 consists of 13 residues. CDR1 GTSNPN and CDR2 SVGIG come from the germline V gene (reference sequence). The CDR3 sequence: CAWNRAGREPQHF. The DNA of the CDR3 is TGTGCCTGGAACAGGGCAGGTAGGGAGCCCCAGCATTTT.

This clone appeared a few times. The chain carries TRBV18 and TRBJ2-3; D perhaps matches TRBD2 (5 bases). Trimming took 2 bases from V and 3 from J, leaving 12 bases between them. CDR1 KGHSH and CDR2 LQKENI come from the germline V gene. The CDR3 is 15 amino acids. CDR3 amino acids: CASSPGGRRTDTQYF. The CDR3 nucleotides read TGTGCCAGCTCACCAGGTGGGCGGAGGACAGATACGCAGTATTTT.

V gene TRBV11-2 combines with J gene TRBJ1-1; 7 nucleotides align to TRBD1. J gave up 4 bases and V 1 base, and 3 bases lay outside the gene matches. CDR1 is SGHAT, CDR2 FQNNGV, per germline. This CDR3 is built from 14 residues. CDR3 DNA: TGTGCCAGCAGCTTAGTTGCAGGGGGCACTGAAGCTTTCTTT. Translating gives CASSLVAGGTEAFF. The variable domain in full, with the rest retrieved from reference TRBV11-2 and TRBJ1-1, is EAGVAQSPRYKIIEKRQSVAFWCNPISGHATLYWYQQILGQGPKLLIQFQNNGVVDDSQLPKDRFSAERLKGVDSTLKIQPAKLEDSAVYLCASSLVAGGTEAFFGQGTRLTVV.

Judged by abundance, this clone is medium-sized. In DNA, the CDR3 is TGCAGCGTTGAGCCCAGGGGCACCGGGGAGCTGTTTTTT. Protein sequence: CSVEPRGTGELFF. The chain combines TRBV29-1 with TRBJ2-2, with TRBD1 as a possible D gene (6 bases). V was clipped by 3 bases and J by 4 bases, with 9 bases between them. The germline V gene has CDR1 SQVTM and CDR2 ANQGSEA. The CDR3 runs to 13 residues.

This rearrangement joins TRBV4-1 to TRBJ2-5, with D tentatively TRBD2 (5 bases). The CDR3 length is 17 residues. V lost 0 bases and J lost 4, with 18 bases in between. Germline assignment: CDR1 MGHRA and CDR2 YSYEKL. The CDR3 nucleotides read TGCGCCAGCAGCCAAGATGGACTTCGGCTGCGAGGAGAGACCCAGTACTTC. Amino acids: CASSQDGLRLRGETQYF.

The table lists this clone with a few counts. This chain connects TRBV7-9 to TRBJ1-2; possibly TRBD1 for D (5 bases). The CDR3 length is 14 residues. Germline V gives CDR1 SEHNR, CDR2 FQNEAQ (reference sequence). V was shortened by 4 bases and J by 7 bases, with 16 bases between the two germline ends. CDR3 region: CASSSPGLTGGYTF. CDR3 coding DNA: TGTGCCAGCAGCTCTCCGGGACTTACGGGTGGCTACACCTTC. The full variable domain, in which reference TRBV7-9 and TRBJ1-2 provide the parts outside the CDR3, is DTGVSQNPRHKITKRGQNVTFRCDPISEHNRLYWYRQTLGQGPEFLTYFQNEAQLEKSRLLSDRFSAERPKGSFSTLEIQRTEQGDSAMYLCASSSPGLTGGYTFGSGTRLTVV.

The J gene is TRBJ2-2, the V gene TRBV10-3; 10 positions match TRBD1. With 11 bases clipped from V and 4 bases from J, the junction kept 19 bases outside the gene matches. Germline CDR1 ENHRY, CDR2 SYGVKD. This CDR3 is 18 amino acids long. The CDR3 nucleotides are TGTGCCGTCCCGAAGGGGACAGGGGCCCACTATACCACCGGGGAGCTGTTTTTT. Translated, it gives CAVPKGTGAHYTTGELFF.

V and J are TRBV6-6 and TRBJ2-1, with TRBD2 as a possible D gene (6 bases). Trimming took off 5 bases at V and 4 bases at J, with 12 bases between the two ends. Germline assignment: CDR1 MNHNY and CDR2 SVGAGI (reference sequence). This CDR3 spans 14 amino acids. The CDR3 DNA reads TGTGCCAGCAGTCACGGACTAACTTACAATGAGCAGTTCTTC. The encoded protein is CASSHGLTYNEQFF.

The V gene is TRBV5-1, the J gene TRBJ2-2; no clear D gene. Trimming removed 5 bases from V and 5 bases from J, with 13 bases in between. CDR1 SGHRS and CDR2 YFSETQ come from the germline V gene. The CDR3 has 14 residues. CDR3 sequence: CASSPRGETGELFF. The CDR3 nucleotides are TGCGCCAGCAGTCCTCGAGGAGAAACCGGGGAGCTGTTTTTT.

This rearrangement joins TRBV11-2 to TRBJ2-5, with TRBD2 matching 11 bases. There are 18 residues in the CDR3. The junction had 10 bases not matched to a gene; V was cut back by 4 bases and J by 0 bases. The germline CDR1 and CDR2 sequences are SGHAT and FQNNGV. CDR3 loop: CASSSDSRLAGHQETQYF. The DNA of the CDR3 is TGTGCCAGCAGCTCGGACAGTCGACTAGCGGGGCACCAAGAGACCCAGTACTTC.

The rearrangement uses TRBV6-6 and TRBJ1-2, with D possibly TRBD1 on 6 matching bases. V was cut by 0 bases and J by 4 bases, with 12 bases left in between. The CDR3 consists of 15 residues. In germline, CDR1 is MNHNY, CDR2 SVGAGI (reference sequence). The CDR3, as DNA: TGTGCCAGCAGTTACTCGGGGGGGCTGGGCTATGGCTACACCTTC. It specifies CASSYSGGLGYGYTF.